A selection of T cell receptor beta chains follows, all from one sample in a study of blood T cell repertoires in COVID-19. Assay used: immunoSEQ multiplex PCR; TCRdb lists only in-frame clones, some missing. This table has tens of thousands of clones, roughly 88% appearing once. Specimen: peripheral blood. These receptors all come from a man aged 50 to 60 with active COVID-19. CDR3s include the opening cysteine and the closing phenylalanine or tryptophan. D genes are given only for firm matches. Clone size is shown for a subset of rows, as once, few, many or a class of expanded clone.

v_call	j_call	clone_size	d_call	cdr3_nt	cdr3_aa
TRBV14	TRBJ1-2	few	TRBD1	TGTGCCAGCAGCCGGAAGACAGGGGCTAACTATGGCTACACCTTC	CASSRKTGANYGYTF
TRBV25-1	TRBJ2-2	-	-	TGTGCCAGCAGTGAAGGGCCGACGACAGCGAACACCGGGGAGCTGTTTTTT	CASSEGPTTANTGELFF
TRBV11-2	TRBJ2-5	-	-	TGTGCCAGCAGCTCCAGCCGGGGAGGAGAGACCCAGTACTTC	CASSSSRGGETQYF
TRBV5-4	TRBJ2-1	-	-	TGTGCCAGCAGAAAAAATCAGGGCAATGAGCAGTTCTTC	CASRKNQGNEQFF
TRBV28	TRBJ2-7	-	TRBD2	TGTGCCAGCAGTTCCCATAGCGGGAGGGCCTACGAGCAGTACTTC	CASSSHSGRAYEQYF
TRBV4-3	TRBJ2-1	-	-	TGCGCCAGCAGCCAAGGACTTGCCTACAATGAGCAGTTCTTC	CASSQGLAYNEQFF
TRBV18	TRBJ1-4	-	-	TGTGCCAGCTCACCAGCCCCGGGACGGGGGGAAAAACTGTTTTTT	CASSPAPGRGEKLFF
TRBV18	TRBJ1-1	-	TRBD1	TGTGCCAGCTCACCACCCCAGGGGGAGACTGAAGCTTTCTTT	CASSPPQGETEAFF
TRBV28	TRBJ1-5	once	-	TGTGCCAGCAGTTTAGACAGCGCCCCGCAGCCCCAGCATTTT	CASSLDSAPQPQHF
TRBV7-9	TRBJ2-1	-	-	TGTGCCATCCAGCCCCCTCAGGGGCACTACAATGAGCAGTTCTTC	CAIQPPQGHYNEQFF
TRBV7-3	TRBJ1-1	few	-	TGTGCCAGCAGCCCAGGGTCCCAGGCCACTGAAGCTTTCTTT	CASSPGSQATEAFF
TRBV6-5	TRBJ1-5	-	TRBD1	TGTGCCAGCAGTAGCGGAGGACAGGGCAATCAGCCCCAGCATTTT	CASSSGGQGNQPQHF
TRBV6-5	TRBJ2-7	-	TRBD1	TGTGCCAGCCGGAGCCAAGACAGGGGGACCTACGAGCAGTACTTC	CASRSQDRGTYEQYF
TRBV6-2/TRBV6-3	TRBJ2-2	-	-	TGTGCCAGCAGTTGGACTTCGGGCGGGGAGCTGTTTTTT	CASSWTSGGELFF
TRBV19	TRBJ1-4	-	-	TGTGCCAGTAGTATAAAGGGGTCTGAAAAACTGTTTTTT	CASSIKGSEKLFF
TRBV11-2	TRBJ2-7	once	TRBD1	TGTGCCAGCAGCTCCTGGGACAGGGGATCTTACGAGCAGTACTTC	CASSSWDRGSYEQYF
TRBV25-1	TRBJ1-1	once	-	TGTGCCAGCAGCCCAGGGATTAACACTGAAGCTTTCTTT	CASSPGINTEAFF
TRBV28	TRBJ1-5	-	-	TGTGCCAGCCTTAACCGGGACACCAATCAGCCCCAGCATTTT	CASLNRDTNQPQHF
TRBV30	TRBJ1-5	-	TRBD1	TGTGCCTGGAGTTCCGGGACAGGGAAAAATCAGCCCCAGCATTTT	CAWSSGTGKNQPQHF
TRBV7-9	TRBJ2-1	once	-	TGTGCCAGCAGCCTTAGCGAGAACCCCTACAATGAGCAGTTCTTC	CASSLSENPYNEQFF
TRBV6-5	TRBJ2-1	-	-	TGTGCCAGCAGCCCAAGGGGACTTAATGAGCAGTTCTTC	CASSPRGLNEQFF
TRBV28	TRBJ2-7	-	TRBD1	TGTGCCAGCGGGCGGGGACAGGGCGGGTCCGAGCAGTACTTC	CASGRGQGGSEQYF
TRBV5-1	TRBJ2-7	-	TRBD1	TGCGCCAGCAGCCGGGACAGTCCCTACGAGCAGTACTTC	CASSRDSPYEQYF
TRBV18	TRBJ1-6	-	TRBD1	TGTGCCAGCTCACCTACAGGGGCCTCCTATAATTCACCCCTCCACTTT	CASSPTGASYNSPLHF
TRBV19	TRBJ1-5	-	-	TGTGCCAGTAGTTTCCTGGACAGCTATAATCAGCCCCAGCATTTT	CASSFLDSYNQPQHF
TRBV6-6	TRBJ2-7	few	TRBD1	TGTGCCAGCAGTTATGACAGGGGGAGGAACGAGCAGTACTTC	CASSYDRGRNEQYF
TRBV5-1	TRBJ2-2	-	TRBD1	TGCGCCAGCAGCCCCGGGACAGCAACCGGGGAGCTGTTTTTT	CASSPGTATGELFF
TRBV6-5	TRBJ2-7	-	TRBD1	TGTGCCAGCAGCCCGCCGGGACAGGGGAACTACGAGCAGTACTTC	CASSPPGQGNYEQYF
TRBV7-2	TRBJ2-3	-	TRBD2	TGTGCCAGCAGCCTATCAGCGGGAGGTTCCGGATACACAGATACGCAGTATTTT	CASSLSAGGSGYTDTQYF
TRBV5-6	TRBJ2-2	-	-	TGTGCCAGCAGCCGACCCAGGGGGGACAGAGACACCGGGGAGCTGTTTTTT	CASSRPRGDRDTGELFF
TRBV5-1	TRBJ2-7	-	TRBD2	TGCGCCAGCAGCTTGGGAAGGGGAGGGCGCGAGCAGTACTTC	CASSLGRGGREQYF
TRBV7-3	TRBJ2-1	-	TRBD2	TGTGCCAGCAGCTTATCTAGCGGGGGGTACAATGAGCAGTTCTTC	CASSLSSGGYNEQFF
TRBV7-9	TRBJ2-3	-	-	TGTGCCAGCAGGGGGGCCACAGATACGCAGTATTTT	CASRGATDTQYF
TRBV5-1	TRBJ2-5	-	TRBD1	TGCGCCAGCAGCTCGGACAGGGGAGAGACCCAGTACTTC	CASSSDRGETQYF
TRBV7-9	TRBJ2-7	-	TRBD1	TGTGCCAGCAGCTTAGCGCCGGGACAGGGGTACGAGCAGTACTTC	CASSLAPGQGYEQYF
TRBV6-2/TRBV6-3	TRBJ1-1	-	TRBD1	TGTGCCAGCAGTCAGACAGGGCTACTGAACACTGAAGCTTTCTTT	CASSQTGLLNTEAFF
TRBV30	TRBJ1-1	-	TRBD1	TGTGCCTGGAGGGGAGACAGGGCTACTGAAGCTTTCTTT	CAWRGDRATEAFF
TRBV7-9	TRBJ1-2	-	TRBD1	TGTGCCAGCAGCTCCAGTGGACAGGGATTAAATGGCTACACCTTC	CASSSSGQGLNGYTF
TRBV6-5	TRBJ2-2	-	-	TGTGCCAGCAGTCCCCCGGGACACAACACCGGGGAGCTGTTTTTT	CASSPPGHNTGELFF
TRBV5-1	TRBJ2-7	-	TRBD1	TGCGCCAGCAGCTCAGTCTTAAGGGACAGGGAACGTCTAACTTACGAGCAGTACTTC	CASSSVLRDRERLTYEQYF
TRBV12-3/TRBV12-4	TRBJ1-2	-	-	TGTGCCAGCAGTTTCGACGACAAGGCAAGCTTC	CASSFDDKASF
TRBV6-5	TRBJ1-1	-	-	TGTGCCAGCAGTTCCTCCAGGAACACTGAAGCTTTCTTT	CASSSSRNTEAFF
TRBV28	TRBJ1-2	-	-	TGTGCCAGCAAAGGGACAAACTATGGCTACACCTTC	CASKGTNYGYTF
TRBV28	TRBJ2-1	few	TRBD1	TGTGCCAGCAGCTCATGGGGCGACAGGGGGCGAAAGGAGGCTGAGCAGTTCTTC	CASSSWGDRGRKEAEQFF
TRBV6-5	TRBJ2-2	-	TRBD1	TGTGCCAGCAGATCCGACAGGGGTGGGACCGGGGAGCTGTTTTTT	CASRSDRGGTGELFF
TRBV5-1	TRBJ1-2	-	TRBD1	TGCGCCAGCAGCTTGGTGGCAGGGGGCAATGGCTACACCTTC	CASSLVAGGNGYTF
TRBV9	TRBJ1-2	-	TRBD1	TGTGCCAGCAGCTCATCCCCTGGGACAGGGCGCGGCTACACCTTC	CASSSSPGTGRGYTF
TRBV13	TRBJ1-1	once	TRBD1	TGTGCCAGCACCCGACAGGGAAACACTGAAGCTTTCTTT	CASTRQGNTEAFF
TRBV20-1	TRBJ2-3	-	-	TGCAGTGCCCTCGGGGGAGGTACGCAGTATTTT	CSALGGGTQYF
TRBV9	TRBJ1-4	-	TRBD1	TGTGCCAGCAGCGGGGACAGCCTTAATGAAAAACTGTTTTTT	CASSGDSLNEKLFF
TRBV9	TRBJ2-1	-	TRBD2	TGTGCCAGCAGCGTGGCGGGGGGGTTGTTCTTC	CASSVAGGLFF
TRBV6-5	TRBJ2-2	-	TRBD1	TGTGCCAGCAGTTATGGGGACAGGGGGCGCGCCGGGGAGCTGTTTTTT	CASSYGDRGRAGELFF
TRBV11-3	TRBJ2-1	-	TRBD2	TGTGCCAGCAGCTCCTTAGCGGGGGGCTCCTACAATGAGCAGTTCTTC	CASSSLAGGSYNEQFF